The 32 T cell receptor beta chains below were found in one sample sequenced in a study of response to subunit inactivated influenza vaccine. A single record per CDR3 protein comes from TCRdb applying MiXCR to the RT-PCR reads. Here the sample spans hundreds of thousands of distinct CDR3 sequences, about 11% being singletons. This sample was also put to use in a study of T cells expressing NK-cell markers. From that study: It was by 5'RACE template switching with UMIs that TCR beta cDNA was made.

Source: PBMCs from blood, taken on the day of vaccination. These receptors were collected from a man aged 45-65 years who received an inactivated influenza vaccine.

This clonotype was counted at least ten times. This sequence joins TRBV5-1 and TRBJ2-1, with TRBD2 identical over 7 bases. With 4 bases clipped from V and 7 bases from J, the junction kept 8 bases outside the gene matches. The CDR3 has 14 amino acids. Per the germline V gene, CDR1 is SGHRS and CDR2 is YFSETQ. CDR3 residues: CASSPMLGGNEQFF. The CDR3 coding sequence is TGCGCCAGCAGCCCCATGTTGGGGGGGAATGAGCAGTTCTTC.

This sequence joins TRBV5-1 and TRBJ2-1; D is undetermined. This CDR3 is 15 amino acids long. Trimming stripped 0 bases from V and 5 bases from J, with 12 bases between. The V gene's germline CDR1 is SGHRS and CDR2 YFSETQ. The CDR3 bases are TGCGCCAGCAGCTTGGTTCCACGCGAGAACAATGAGCAGTTCTTC. Translation gives CASSLVPRENNEQFF.

Of note for this clonotype: This clone may be a read error of a much larger clone one base away. The chain combines TRBV7-9 with TRBJ1-2, with D possibly matching TRBD1 (5 bases). V gave up 3 bases and J gave up 4 bases, with 6 bases separating them. CDR3 length equals 12 residues. The germline V gene encodes CDR1 SEHNR and CDR2 FQNEAQ (reference sequence). In DNA form, the CDR3 reads TGTGCCAGCAGCTTCGACAGCTATGGCTACACCTTC. Its translation is CASSFDSYGYTF. Full variable domain (missing parts from reference TRBV7-9 and TRBJ1-2): DTGVSQNPRHKITKRGQNVTFRCDPISEHNRLYWYRQTLGQGPEFLTYFQNEAQLEKSRLLSDRFSAERPKGSFSTLEIQRTEQGDSAMYLCASSFDSYGYTFGSGTRLTVV.

This clonotype has a handful of counts. The CDR3 DNA sequence: TGTGCCAGCAGCGGCAGGGGGCCCACTGAAGCTTTCTTT. Translated: CASSGRGPTEAFF. This chain connects TRBV11-2 to TRBJ1-1; 8 bases are shared with TRBD1. This CDR3 has 13 amino acids. Germline V lookup: CDR1 SGHAT, CDR2 FQNNGV. Trimming took 5 bases from V and 4 from J; bases not matched to a gene: 3.

This clonotype appeared a few times. The chain couples TRBV29-1 to TRBJ2-3; the D gene is possibly TRBD1 (5 bases). The CDR3 runs 12 residues. The germline CDR1 and CDR2 sequences are SQVTM and ANQGSEA. Trimming pared 4 bases from V and 3 bases from J, leaving 8 bases between. DNA of the CDR3: TGCAGCGTTGTGCCAGGGACAGATACGCAGTATTTT. Translation: CSVVPGTDTQYF.

CDR3 sequence (DNA): TGCAGTGCTCTTTATCCCGGGGGCTACAATGAGCAGTTCTTC. Its protein is CSALYPGGYNEQFF. J is TRBJ2-1 and V is TRBV20-1, with D possibly matching TRBD2 (6 bases). V lost 5 bases to trimming and J lost 3 bases, with 14 bases between them. Germline loops: CDR1 DFQATT, CDR2 SNEGSKA (reference sequence). The CDR3 length is 14 residues.

This clonotype showed up many times. The rearrangement joins TRBV12-3 or TRBV12-4 to TRBJ1-2; TRBD1 is a possible D gene (5 bases). Trimming took off 5 bases at V and 7 bases at J, with 17 bases between the two ends. The CDR3 has 14 amino acids. The CDR3 coding sequence is TGTGCCAGCAGTCCTCCAGGGCTGGCGGGTGGCTACACCTTC. It specifies CASSPPGLAGGYTF.

Only a few counts were recorded for this clonotype. The DNA for the CDR3 is TGCAGCGTACCCCCCTCGGGTGGCACTGAAGCTTTCTTT. It yields the protein CSVPPSGGTEAFF. The J gene is TRBJ1-1, the V gene TRBV29-1; no clear D. CDR1 is SQVTM, CDR2 ANQGSEA, per germline. The CDR3 is 13 amino acids. The V and J ends lost 6 bases and 4 bases respectively, with 15 bases between them.

This clonotype was seen only a few times. The chain recombines TRBV12-3 or TRBV12-4 with TRBJ2-7; 11 nucleotides align to TRBD1. The CDR3 has 14 amino acids. After removal of 6 bases from V and 3 bases from J, the junction contained 4 bases not matched to a gene. The chain's CDR3 is CASRGQGVYYEQYF. CDR3 bases: TGTGCCAGCAGGGGACAGGGGGTGTACTACGAGCAGTACTTC.

The genes are TRBV12-3 or TRBV12-4 and TRBJ1-2; no reliable D call. The length of the CDR3 is 17 residues. V was cut by 6 bases and J by 4 bases, with 24 bases left in between. The CDR3 coding sequence is TGTGCCAGCAGCATGACCTCCAACATGGTTCTTAGCTATGGCTACACCTTC. Translated: CASSMTSNMVLSYGYTF.

This clonotype was observed a handful of times. This rearrangement joins TRBV7-6 to TRBJ2-2, with TRBD1 matching over 8 bases. J gave up 8 bases and V 2 bases, and 10 bases lay outside the gene matches. Germline V gene lookup returns CDR1 SGHVS and CDR2 FNYEAQ. CDR3 size: 16 residues. The CDR3 DNA sequence: TGTGCCAGCAGCTTATCAGGGGGCCTGGGCTCAGGGGAGCTGTTTTTT. This gives the protein CASSLSGGLGSGELFF.

This clonotype has more than one count but fewer than ten. The V call is TRBV5-6, the J call TRBJ1-5; tentatively, D is TRBD1 (6 bases). The V gene's germline CDR1 is SGHDT and CDR2 YYEEEE. Trimming pared 5 bases from V and 6 bases from J, leaving 9 bases between. This CDR3 is 12 amino acids long. In DNA, the CDR3 is TGTGCCAGCAGTACAGGGCTTCAGCCCCAGCATTTT. As protein: CASSTGLQPQHF.

The gene calls are TRBV11-2 and TRBJ1-2, with D unclear. The germline gives CDR1 SGHAT, CDR2 FQNNGV. There are 14 residues in the CDR3. V gave up 1 base and J gave up 4 bases, with 10 bases separating them. The CDR3 DNA is TGTGCCAGCAGCTTAGGAGCAGCTATCTATGGCTACACCTTC. Encoded protein: CASSLGAAIYGYTF.

This clonotype appeared a few times. The chain uses TRBV10-1 and TRBJ2-3, with D tentatively TRBD2 (5 bases). Trimming removed 8 bases from V and 5 bases from J, with 8 bases in between. The CDR3 loop spans 11 amino acids. Per germline, CDR1 WNHNN and CDR2 SYGVQD (reference sequence). CDR3 region: CASAREDTQYF. CDR3 bases: TGCGCCAGCGCTCGGGAAGATACGCAGTATTTT.

A few counts support this clonotype. The V call is TRBV12-3 or TRBV12-4, the J call TRBJ2-3; D remains ambiguous. The CDR3 sequence is 14 residues long. Between the trimmed V and J ends, which lost 6 bases and 0 bases, there was a span of 10 bases. CDR3 residues: CASSPVESTDTQYF. The CDR3 bases are TGTGCCAGCAGCCCCGTTGAGAGCACAGATACGCAGTATTTT.

CDR3 protein: CASSERVNEQFF. In nucleotides, the CDR3 is TGTGCCAGCAGCGAACGCGTCAATGAGCAGTTCTTC. V and J are TRBV4-2 and TRBJ2-1; D unclear. Germline CDR1 reads LGHNA; CDR2 reads YNFKEQ. The CDR3 is made up of 12 amino acids. The ends were cut back, 5 bases at V and 6 bases at J, with 8 bases in the middle.

This clonotype was detected a few times. This chain links TRBV5-1 with TRBJ2-1; TRBD2 aligns across 9 bases. Germline trimming cut 7 bases from V and 6 bases from J; bases unmatched to any gene: 5. The germline V gene has CDR1 SGHRS and CDR2 YFSETQ. The length of the CDR3 is 13 residues. CDR3 DNA: TGCGCCAGCGGGGGGACTAGCAGCAATGAGCAGTTCTTC. Residues: CASGGTSSNEQFF.

The rearrangement uses TRBV12-3 or TRBV12-4 and TRBJ2-5; 11 nucleotides match TRBD2. V was pared by 6 bases and J by 7 bases, with 16 bases of the junction left unmatched. This CDR3 region has 17 residues. CDR3 bases: TGTGCCAGCAGCTTGGGGGTACTAGCGGGGGTCCGGGGGACCCAGTACTTC. It codes for CASSLGVLAGVRGTQYF.

This clonotype was detected only a few times. This sequence joins TRBV11-2 and TRBJ2-7, with TRBD2 identical over 10 bases. V gave up 1 base and J gave up 0 bases; unmatched junction bases: 18. This CDR3 is built from 21 residues. CDR1 is SGHAT and CDR2 is FQNNGV in the germline V gene. In DNA form, the CDR3 reads TGTGCCAGCAGCTTAGTATTAAGAGGTCTAGCGGGGGCGTCACACTCCTACGAGCAGTACTTC. This codes for CASSLVLRGLAGASHSYEQYF.

The table lists this clonotype with a few counts. The chain is built from TRBV18 and TRBJ1-1; maybe TRBD1 (6 bases). The germline V and J ends were trimmed by 5 bases and 4 bases, with 14 bases remaining between them. Germline CDR1 KGHSH, CDR2 LQKENI. The CDR3 contains 14 residues. CDR3 in amino acids: CASSEQQGGTEAFF. In DNA, the CDR3 is TGTGCCAGCTCAGAACAACAGGGCGGCACTGAAGCTTTCTTT.

This clonotype appeared a few times. This chain joins TRBV14 and TRBJ2-2, with 8 bases identical to TRBD1. Per the germline V gene, CDR1 is SGHDN and CDR2 is FVKESK. J gave up 3 bases and V 1 base, and 4 bases lay outside the gene matches. The CDR3 sequence is 16 residues long. CDR3 DNA: TGTGCCAGCAGCCAAGGGACAGGGACACACACCGGGGAGCTGTTTTTT. This sequence encodes CASSQGTGTHTGELFF.

V is TRBV5-1 and J is TRBJ2-1; D remains unclear. Germline CDR1 reads SGHRS; CDR2 reads YFSETQ. The CDR3 is made up of 14 amino acids. V was clipped by 4 bases and J by 6 bases, with 14 bases between them. The CDR3 protein is CASSTANPSNEQFF. The CDR3 DNA reads as TGCGCCAGCAGCACAGCTAATCCATCCAATGAGCAGTTCTTC. The complete variable domain, with remaining parts taken from reference TRBV5-1 and TRBJ2-1, reads KAGVTQTPRYLIKTRGQQVTLSCSPISGHRSVSWYQQTPGQGLQFLFEYFSETQRNKGNFPGRFSGRQFSNSRSEMNVSTLELGDSALYLCASSTANPSNEQFFGPGTRLTVL.

This clonotype occurred a few times. DNA of the CDR3: TGTGCCACCTCGACGGGACAGGGAGTATCCTACGAGCAGTACTTC. Its protein is CATSTGQGVSYEQYF. The rearrangement links TRBV24-1 to TRBJ2-7; 9 bases are shared with TRBD1. CDR1 and CDR2 (germline): KGHDR, SFDVKD. The CDR3 totals 15 residues. The V and J ends lost 9 bases and 1 base, in that order; junction bases with no gene match: 9.

In its sample, this clonotype was seen a few times. The gene calls are TRBV28 and TRBJ2-1, with TRBD2 matching 11 bases. With 3 bases clipped from V and 4 bases from J, the junction kept 2 bases outside the gene matches. Germline values: CDR1 MDHEN, CDR2 SYDVKM. This CDR3 comprises 15 residues. The CDR3 bases are TGTGCCAGCAGTTTTGTAGCGGGAGGGTACAATGAGCAGTTCTTC. This codes for CASSFVAGGYNEQFF.

This clonotype was seen a handful of times. The genes are TRBV9 and TRBJ1-1, with D perhaps TRBD1 (5 bases). The V end lost 4 bases, the J end lost 6 bases, and 28 bases lay between the germline ends. There are 18 residues in the CDR3. Germline V gene sequence: CDR1 SGDLS, CDR2 YYNGEE. The CDR3 sequence: CASSPREVGAGINPEAFF. As DNA, the CDR3 is TGTGCCAGCAGCCCCCGAGAGGTTGGCGCAGGGATCAACCCTGAAGCTTTCTTT.

The chain employs TRBV11-1 and TRBJ2-5; weak D call: TRBD2 (5 bases). Trimming stripped 3 bases from V and 4 bases from J, with 18 bases between. Per the germline V gene, CDR1 is SGHAT and CDR2 is FQDESV (reference sequence). There are 16 residues in the CDR3. DNA of the CDR3: TGTGCCAGCAGCTTTGTCCGGGGTCCAGCTCGAGAGACCCAGTACTTC. This encodes CASSFVRGPARETQYF.

The chain is built from TRBV20-1 and TRBJ2-5; D perhaps matches TRBD2 (6 bases). V was cut by 0 bases and J by 4 bases, with 18 bases left in between. This CDR3 region has 16 residues. Germline CDR1 is DFQATT and CDR2 is SNEGSKA (reference sequence). CDR3 sequence (DNA): TGCAGTGCTAGAGATGCCCGAACGGCGGGAAGAGAGACCCAGTACTTC. Amino acid sequence: CSARDARTAGRETQYF.

This clonotype was seen a handful of times. This chain's CDR3 is CASSQVGSNEQFF. Here the CDR3 DNA reads TGCGCCAGCAGCCAAGTTGGCTCCAATGAGCAGTTCTTC. V is TRBV4-1 and J is TRBJ2-1; D is ambiguous. Germline CDR1 reads MGHRA; CDR2 reads YSYEKL. Trimming stripped 1 base from V and 6 bases from J, with 7 bases between. This CDR3 is built from 13 residues.

This chain links TRBV9 with TRBJ2-5, with a weak D call TRBD1 (7 bases). The CDR3 is 14 amino acids. CDR1 is SGDLS and CDR2 is YYNGEE in the germline V gene. V lost 1 base and J 5 bases, leaving 12 bases between the germline ends. The DNA for the CDR3 is TGTGCCAGCAGCGTACAGGGGGGAAGGGAGACCCAGTACTTC. This encodes CASSVQGGRETQYF.

The CDR3 nucleotides are TGTGCCAGCAGATCGATAGCGGGGGGGCCTTCGGATGAGCAGTTCTTC. It codes for CASRSIAGGPSDEQFF. J is TRBJ2-1 and V is TRBV6-1; 11 bases line up with TRBD2. CDR3 length: 16 residues. Looked up from germline, CDR1 is MNHNS and CDR2 is SASEGT. V lost 6 bases and J lost 8; bases outside the gene matches: 12.

The chain has TRBV24-1 and TRBJ2-3; unclear D gene. Germline-derived CDR1 and CDR2 are KGHDR and SFDVKD. The length of the CDR3 is 13 residues. The V and J ends lost 2 bases and 0 bases respectively, with 2 bases between them. CDR3 loop: CATSDWSTDTQYF. The CDR3 nucleotides are TGTGCCACCAGTGATTGGAGCACAGATACGCAGTATTTT.

This chain connects TRBV11-2 to TRBJ2-7; no reliable D call. Germline loops: CDR1 SGHAT, CDR2 FQNNGV. This CDR3 spans 13 amino acids. Trimming pared 5 bases from V and 5 bases from J, leaving 13 bases between. DNA for the CDR3: TGTGCCAGCAGCATCTCCACTAAAAACGAGCAGTACTTC. It yields the protein CASSISTKNEQYF.